Shown below are 30 T cell receptor beta chains from a single sample sequenced in a study of blood T cell repertoires in COVID-19. Sequenced by immunoSEQ multiplex PCR; TCRdb stores in-frame clones only, minus some. The table includes under 95,000 clones, 70% to 90% detected once. Specimen: peripheral blood. These receptors were taken from a woman aged 80 or older with acute or convalescent COVID-19.

The chain carries TRBV7-8 and TRBJ2-5, with D tentatively TRBD1 (5 bases). V lost 2 bases, J lost 3 bases, and 10 bases lay in between. Per germline, CDR1 SGHVS and CDR2 FQNEAQ. There are 14 residues in the CDR3. This CDR3 reads CASSLSRAEETQYF. The CDR3 region has the DNA TGTGCCAGCAGCTTAAGCAGGGCCGAAGAGACCCAGTACTTC.

This rearrangement joins TRBV7-8 to TRBJ2-7; a weak D match, TRBD1 (5 bases). Germline CDR1 is SGHVS and CDR2 is FQNEAQ. The V end lost 5 bases, the J end lost 1 base, and 15 bases lay between the germline ends. The CDR3 runs 15 residues. In nucleotides, the CDR3 is TGTGCCAGCAGCCTCCAGGCGACAGTATCCTACGAGCAGTACTTC. This gives the protein CASSLQATVSYEQYF.

The genes are TRBV3-1 (or the pseudogene TRBV3-2) and TRBJ2-7, with TRBD2 matching 10 bases. The J segment lost 1 base and the V segment lost 4 bases, leaving 4 bases of the junction unmatched. The CDR3 sequence is 15 residues long. CDR1 and CDR2 (germline): LGHDT, YNNKEL (reference sequence). The CDR3 nucleotides read TGTGCCAGCAGCCTGAGGACTAGCGGATCCTACGAGCAGTACTTC. Protein sequence: CASSLRTSGSYEQYF.

The genes are TRBV5-1 and TRBJ1-6, with TRBD1 as a possible D gene (5 bases). Per the germline V gene, CDR1 is SGHRS and CDR2 is YFSETQ. The CDR3 contains 16 residues. The ends were cut back, 2 bases at V and 6 bases at J, with 15 bases in the middle. The DNA of the CDR3 is TGCGCCAGCAGCTTCCGACAGCTCTCGGTTAATTCACCCCTCCACTTT. The encoded protein is CASSFRQLSVNSPLHF.

The chain joins TRBV6-5 to TRBJ1-5, with D perhaps TRBD1 (5 bases). Trimming left V 8 bases short and J 2 bases short, with 16 bases between. The CDR3 contains 15 residues. Germline V gene lookup returns CDR1 MNHEY and CDR2 SVGAGI. The CDR3, as DNA: TGTGCCAGCGGGTACGAGACAGTGGGCAATCAGCCCCAGCATTTT. Its translation: CASGYETVGNQPQHF.

This rearrangement joins TRBV2 to TRBJ2-7; 8 bases map to TRBD1. The CDR3 consists of 14 residues. The trim removed 7 bases at V and 2 bases at J, leaving 7 bases unmatched. CDR1 is SNHLY, CDR2 FYNNEI, per germline. In DNA, the CDR3 is TGTGCCAGCAAAAACATGGGACAGGCCTACGAGCAGTACTTC. This gives the protein CASKNMGQAYEQYF.

The chain recombines TRBV12-5 with TRBJ1-1; TRBD1 agrees at 8 bases. CDR1 and CDR2 from the germline V gene are LGHNT and FRNRAP. This CDR3 spans 17 amino acids. Unmatched junction bases numbered 11, after V lost 1 base and J lost 4 bases. Here the CDR3 DNA reads TGTGCTAGTGGTTTGGACAAACTTATCACAGGGGGCACTGAAGCTTTCTTT. The encoded protein is CASGLDKLITGGTEAFF.

The chain uses TRBV28 and TRBJ1-6; 9 bases fit TRBD1. This CDR3 is 14 amino acids long. Per the germline V gene, CDR1 is MDHEN and CDR2 is SYDVKM. Trimming at V came to 6 bases and at J to 4 bases, leaving 1 base not matched to a gene. This CDR3 reads CASRGTGYNSPLHF. CDR3 in DNA: TGTGCCAGCAGGGGGACAGGGTATAATTCACCCCTCCACTTT.

The rearrangement uses TRBV9 and TRBJ2-2; perhaps TRBD1 as D (6 bases). Trimming left V 2 bases short and J 2 bases short, with 19 bases between. Germline assignment: CDR1 SGDLS and CDR2 YYNGEE. The CDR3 is 18 residues long. CDR3 DNA: TGTGCCAGCAGCGTGGGGGCGTATGGGGACGGCAACACCGGGGAGCTGTTTTTT. Amino acid sequence: CASSVGAYGDGNTGELFF.

This clone was picked up a small number of times. The V and J genes are TRBV4-1 and TRBJ1-3, with D tentatively TRBD1 (5 bases). Trimming took off 9 bases at V and 7 bases at J, with 16 bases between the two ends. Germline V gene lookup returns CDR1 MGHRA and CDR2 YSYEKL. The CDR3 spans 13 residues. CDR3 coding DNA: TGCGCCAGTACGAACCAGGGAGGGAACACCATATATTTT. Translating gives CASTNQGGNTIYF.

This clone was detected once. V and J are TRBV19 and TRBJ2-2; 9 nucleotides align to TRBD1. The CDR3 is made up of 16 amino acids. V was clipped by 4 bases and J by 4 bases; unmatched bases: 7. The germline CDR1 and CDR2 sequences are LNHDA and SQIVND (reference sequence). CDR3 coding DNA: TGTGCCAGTAGTAGGGAGGACAGGGGCGGCACCGGGGAGCTGTTTTTT. Encoded protein: CASSREDRGGTGELFF.

V and J are TRBV7-2 and TRBJ2-3, with D possibly TRBD2 on 6 matching bases. Germline V gene lookup returns CDR1 SGHTA and CDR2 FQGNSA. The CDR3 length is 16 residues. Trimming removed 7 bases from V and 0 bases from J, with 17 bases in between. The CDR3 loop reads CASTDRGGSSTDTQYF. CDR3 DNA sequence: TGTGCCAGCACTGACCGTGGGGGGTCTAGCACAGATACGCAGTATTTT.

The chain joins TRBV2 to TRBJ2-7; no reliable D call. CDR1 is SNHLY and CDR2 is FYNNEI in the germline V gene. The CDR3 consists of 13 residues. V was shortened by 6 bases and J by 6 bases, with 15 bases between the two germline ends. As DNA, the CDR3 is TGTGCCAGCAGCGTGCGAGGTTCGGGCGAGCAGTACTTC. Protein product: CASSVRGSGEQYF.

J is TRBJ2-7 and V is TRBV6-4; possibly TRBD1 for D (6 bases). The CDR3 is 15 residues long. Germline assignment: CDR1 MRHNA and CDR2 SNTAGT. The CDR3: CAKKGDPGTPYEQYF. CDR3 bases: TGTGCTAAGAAGGGGGACCCGGGGACGCCCTACGAGCAGTACTTC.

The chain joins TRBV19 to TRBJ1-5; a possible D gene is TRBD1 (6 bases). Germline CDR1 and CDR2: LNHDA and SQIVND (reference sequence). Trimming cost V 8 bases and J 2 bases, with 10 bases left between them. This CDR3 is built from 13 residues. The CDR3 nucleotides read TGTGCCAGTCGGACAGCTGGCAATCAGCCCCAGCATTTT. Its protein is CASRTAGNQPQHF.

The genes are TRBV18 and TRBJ2-5, with 7 bases that match TRBD2. The CDR3 is 14 residues long. Germline loops: CDR1 KGHSH, CDR2 LQKENI. The V gene end was trimmed by 2 bases and the J gene end by 5 bases; junction bases not matched to a gene: 5. For the CDR3, the DNA is TGTGCCAGCTCACCAGCGGGGGTCAGGGAGACCCAGTACTTC. Its protein product is CASSPAGVRETQYF.

The J gene is TRBJ1-3, the V gene TRBV6-9; weak D call: TRBD1 (6 bases). CDR3 length: 18 residues. Germline V CDR1 and CDR2: MNHGY, SVAAGI. V lost 5 bases, J lost 4 bases, and 24 bases lay in between. The CDR3 loop is CASSGMPFGGLGGNTIYF. The CDR3 DNA reads as TGTGCCAGCAGTGGTATGCCCTTCGGGGGGCTAGGAGGAAACACCATATATTTT.

The V call is TRBV5-4, the J call TRBJ1-4; D unclear. Germline V gene sequence: CDR1 SGHNT, CDR2 YYREEE (reference sequence). Trimming stripped 4 bases from V and 4 bases from J, with 20 bases between. The CDR3 is made up of 17 amino acids. This CDR3 reads CASSRAKSGNGNEKLFF. CDR3 nucleotides: TGTGCCAGCAGCCGGGCTAAATCGGGGAACGGTAATGAAAAACTGTTTTTT.

This clone was found a few times. The V and J genes are TRBV11-2 and TRBJ1-3; 7 bases are shared with TRBD1. Germline assignment: CDR1 SGHAT and CDR2 FQNNGV. This CDR3 is 15 amino acids long. V lost 5 bases to trimming and J lost 2 bases; unmatched junction nucleotides: 6. The CDR3 loop reads CASSPLRGAGNTIYF. The CDR3 DNA sequence: TGTGCCAGCAGCCCCCTCAGGGGGGCTGGAAACACCATATATTTT.

The rearrangement links TRBV5-1 to TRBJ1-3, with D unresolved. Trimming cost V 7 bases and J 0 bases, with 8 bases left between them. Germline values: CDR1 SGHRS, CDR2 YFSETQ. CDR3 length equals 13 residues. CDR3 region: CASSDNSGNTIYF. CDR3 nucleotide sequence: TGCGCCAGCTCAGATAACTCTGGAAACACCATATATTTT.

This clone was counted only a few times. The chain couples TRBV7-9 to TRBJ2-7, with TRBD2 as a possible D gene (6 bases). The CDR3 length is 16 residues. Germline V CDR1 and CDR2: SEHNR, FQNEAQ (reference sequence). V was cut by 0 bases and J by 3 bases, with 15 bases left in between. The CDR3 region is CASSLARGLLLYEQYF. The CDR3 DNA follows: TGTGCCAGCAGCTTAGCGCGGGGTTTACTTCTCTACGAGCAGTACTTC.

The chain links TRBV11-2 to TRBJ1-2; tentative D call: TRBD1 (6 bases). This CDR3 is 13 amino acids long. Germline V gene lookup returns CDR1 SGHAT and CDR2 FQNNGV. V lost 1 base, J lost 4 bases, and 7 bases lay in between. The CDR3 spells CASSLGRGYGYTF. The CDR3 coding sequence is TGTGCCAGCAGCTTAGGCAGGGGCTATGGCTACACCTTC.

The V and J genes are TRBV11-3 and TRBJ1-2; the match to TRBD1 covers 7 bases. CDR1 is SGHNT, CDR2 YENEEA, per germline. The CDR3 has 11 amino acids. The ends lost 8 bases at V and 3 bases at J; junction bases unmatched: 0. In DNA form, the CDR3 reads TGTGCCAGCGGACAGGACTATGGCTACACCTTC. Translating gives CASGQDYGYTF.

V is TRBV7-6 and J is TRBJ1-6; 10 bases are a match to TRBD1. The CDR3 totals 15 residues. The V gene end was trimmed by 2 bases and the J gene end by 6 bases; junction bases not matched to a gene: 1. Germline CDR1 reads SGHVS; CDR2 reads FNYEAQ. The CDR3 DNA reads TGTGCCAGCAGCTTAAGGGACAGGGGTAATTCACCCCTCCACTTT. Translation gives CASSLRDRGNSPLHF.

The genes are TRBV6-5 and TRBJ2-7; 9 nucleotides agree with TRBD1. CDR3 length equals 15 residues. V lost 5 bases and J lost 5; bases outside the gene matches: 10. CDR1 and CDR2 (germline): MNHEY, SVGAGI. In DNA form, the CDR3 reads TGTGCCAGCAGTCCATGGACAGGGGTCCCCCACGAGCAGTACTTC. This translates into CASSPWTGVPHEQYF.

The chain combines TRBV19 with TRBJ2-4, with 9 bases identical to TRBD1. The V gene end was trimmed by 8 bases and the J gene end by 3 bases; junction bases not matched to a gene: 5. This CDR3 is built from 14 residues. Germline V gene sequence: CDR1 LNHDA, CDR2 SQIVND (reference sequence). This CDR3 is CASQQGADKNIQYF. The CDR3 nucleotides read TGTGCCAGTCAACAGGGGGCGGACAAAAACATTCAGTACTTC.

This chain uses TRBV15 with TRBJ1-4; maybe TRBD1 (5 bases). CDR1 and CDR2 from the germline V gene are LNHNV and YYDKDF (reference sequence). Trimming cost V 8 bases and J 1 base, with 11 bases left between them. This CDR3 is 14 amino acids long. CDR3 loop: CATVPGLTNEKLFF. In nucleotides, the CDR3 is TGTGCCACCGTGCCGGGACTAACTAATGAAAAACTGTTTTTT.

CDR3 bases: TGTGCCAGCAGCGACCGGACAGGTACAAATTCACCCCTCCACTTT. Residues: CASSDRTGTNSPLHF. This chain joins TRBV6-6 and TRBJ1-6, with 7 bases aligning to TRBD1. The V and J ends lost 6 bases and 7 bases, in that order; junction bases with no gene match: 9. This CDR3 contains 15 residues. CDR1 and CDR2 (germline): MNHNY, SVGAGI (reference sequence).

In this sample, this clone turned up many times. The chain has TRBV5-1 and TRBJ2-7; possibly TRBD1 for D (5 bases). CDR3 length: 13 amino acids. Trimming removed 3 bases from V and 2 bases from J, with 9 bases in between. Germline V lookup: CDR1 SGHRS, CDR2 YFSETQ. The CDR3 is CASSWGPTYEQYF. CDR3 bases: TGCGCCAGCAGCTGGGGCCCTACCTACGAGCAGTACTTC.

The chain links TRBV3-1 (or the pseudogene TRBV3-2) to TRBJ1-3, with 9 bases fitting TRBD1. The junction had 4 bases not matched to a gene; V was cut back by 5 bases and J by 5 bases. Germline V gene data show CDR1 as LGHDT and CDR2 as YNNKEL (reference sequence). The CDR3 has 14 residues. The CDR3 reads CASSSGQGRNTIYF. CDR3 nucleotides: TGTGCCAGCAGCTCGGGACAGGGTAGAAACACCATATATTTT.